This T cell receptor (beta chain) was sequenced in a study of siplizumab effects on memory and regulatory T cells. Study results and limitations: Under siplizumab, alloreactive sequences traced to unstimulated CD4+ memory cells were significantly reduced. The average Treg-derived proportion among mappable alloreactive CD4+ clones was roughly 70% with siplizumab versus about 27% in controls.

As regards this clone: Its antigen is still unknown.

V dropped 4 bases and J dropped 0 bases, with 7 bases sitting between them. This CDR3 has 14 amino acids. The germline V gene has CDR1 SEHNR and CDR2 FQNEAQ (reference sequence). Produced via immunoSEQ multiplex PCR; TCRdb's table is partial and in-frame only. The repertoire holds some 90,000 clones, with about 87% as singletons. The receptor was derived from a human donor in good health. The chain is built from TRBV7-9 and TRBJ1-3; no definite D call. Sequenced: CD4+ T cells sorted from blood. The DNA for the CDR3 is TGTGCCAGCAGCTCGTACAGCTCTGGAAACACCATATATTTT. Its protein product is CASSSYSSGNTIYF. Based on the CDR3 plus reference TRBV7-9 and TRBJ1-3, the full variable domain is DTGVSQNPRHKITKRGQNVTFRCDPISEHNRLYWYRQTLGQGPEFLTYFQNEAQLEKSRLLSDRFSAERPKGSFSTLEIQRTEQGDSAMYLCASSSYSSGNTIYFGEGSWLTVV.